This T cell receptor beta chain was captured by sequencing in a study of shared clonotypes between healthy human individuals (dated by TCRdb to between 2020 and 2021). With regard to the full study: Two women and a few men aged 18 to 49 years were included in the cohort. For each donor, CD4 naive and CD4 memory were each run on three plates, CD8 naive on two plates, and CD8 memory on one plate. To estimate repertoire size and how much clonotype sharing occurs between individuals, the study deeply sequenced the blood TCR repertoires of several healthy adults. To increase sequencing depth and limit assay-specific biases, different laboratories used diverse techniques to prepare libraries and sequence TCR repertoires. Each donor's leukapheresis produced roughly between about 0.8 and 8.9 billion PBMCs. Results the study describes overall, beyond this receptor: Sampling was limited to blood, and TCR repertoires in tissue likely differ from TCR repertoires in blood. Across a few donors, approximately 4.6% of naive CD4, approximately 3.6% of naive CD8, 2% to 2.5% of memory CD4, and approximately 0.4% of memory CD8 clonotypes were shared. Larger estimated clonotype richness was generally found for naive subsets than for memory subsets. Pairwise subsampling led to the expectation that sequencing depth would affect the degree of clonotype sharing among donors. Compared with non-shared clonotypes, clonotypes shared by all four sorted-subset donors had higher generation probabilities. Even with the large sequencing depth, rarefaction of the sorted-subset datasets indicated that sequencing was incomplete. The small number of donors limited the genetic and exposure-history diversity represented.

Using the deep immunoSEQ assay, multiplex PCR amplified TCR CDR3 regions from genomic DNA. Extracted genomic DNA from each cell subset was distributed evenly across all wells of several immunoSEQ 96-well plates, and each plate was treated as a replicate. For sorted subsets, 200 ng of genomic DNA, equivalent to around 31,000 T cell genomes, went into each replicate PCR. Purified libraries were quantified with a Qubit 3.0 fluorometer, sized on a Bioanalyzer 2100, and re-quantified with the KAPA Library Quantification kit. Each immunoSEQ 96-well plate was sequenced on its own single-read 150-cycle Illumina NextSeq 550 flow cell. Concerning the study's data processing: The immunoSEQ output contained only junctional sequences without quality scores, so filtering could not match that applied to full-length reads. Sequences were annotated with PyIR, a Python wrapper for IgBLAST v1.9, using IMGT germline references to assign V/J genes and CDR3. Reads with weak V/J assignments (E-value above 1e-6), missing CDR3, stop codons, out-of-frame junctions, or ambiguous translated residues were removed. V3J clonotypes were defined as sequences sharing the same inferred V gene, J gene, and CDR3 amino acid sequence. The percentage overlap between two repertoires was calculated by dividing the number of shared unique clonotypes by the size of the smaller repertoire. Three approaches were used to assess repertoire richness: RTK rarefaction, the Chao1 estimator, and Recon v2.1 estimates of unobserved clonotypes. For all TCRbeta clonotypes obtained by the gDNA method from a handful of donors, generation probabilities were computed with OLGA. TCRdb took over this immuneACCESS table, retaining in-frame rearrangements with V and J assigned. Such tables are incomplete; in checked studies, under half of the missing clones stem from an unresolved V gene, and the remainder is unexplained. V, J and clone size derive from that table, while D and trimming were established from the DNA sequence. This sample comprises over 2 million clones, roughly 92% of them detected only once. About 0.41% of the sample comes from the top ten.

The germline V gene yields MNHNS for CDR1 and SASEGT for CDR2. The CDR3, from cysteine to phenylalanine, totals 15 residues. The retained sequence is limited to the CDR3, 45 bases, with the frame set at the first base. The V end loses 0 bases and the J end loses 8 bases, and a stretch of 16 bases separates them. Healthy HIV-negative adults with no recently reported acute infections or vaccinations were included as donors. Every donor was a Caucasian adult residing in Nashville, Tennessee, USA. CD4+ T cells were enriched through magnetic negative selection, after which naive cells were positively selected on CD45RA and the remaining negative fraction served as the memory subset. Blood was obtained by leukapheresis, after which PBMCs were separated by Ficoll-Histopaque density gradient centrifugation and cryopreserved in liquid nitrogen vapor phase. Analytical flow cytometry was used to check the purity and quantity of every magnetically sorted T cell population. Genomic DNA was isolated from every sorted fraction and measured by UV absorbance on a Nanodrop 2000c.

For this clone: There is no known antigen for this receptor. No much larger clone exists at a distance of one base, and base qualities are not known.

This receptor chain uses TRBV6-1 and TRBJ1-2; there is no confident call for the D gene. The receptor was isolated from a man aged 18 to 29 in good health. Some clones in this sample may be carry-over from other donors' samples. Sequenced sample: naive CD4+ T cells from PBMCs. The sample's cell subset or site label, in plain terms: CD45RA+ positively selected. This receptor has the CDR3 CASSEATGRLPGYTF. In nucleotides, the sequence is TGTGCCAGCAGTGAAGCGACCGGACGACTCCCCGGCTACACCTTC.